Included here is one TCR beta chain sequence, with context. This clone was detected once. The antigen it recognizes is unknown. Nothing much larger sits one base from this clone, and base qualities are not available. The CDR3 numbers 13 residues from cysteine through phenylalanine. The CDR3 DNA has 39 bases and is translated from base 1. From the germline V gene, CDR1 is SGHTA and CDR2 is FQGNSA. Cut back by 4 bases and 2 bases, the V and J ends lie 9 bases apart. The cohort consisted of 666 healthy bone marrow donors. At the time of sampling, every cohort member was nominally healthy, though immune exposures that went unrecorded were likely present. The donor was CMV seropositive and was included in the group of 270 or so seropositive cohort members. Each donor provided a peripheral blood sample, and peripheral blood mononuclear cells were used for TCR beta sequencing. The Qiagen DNeasy Blood Extraction Kit was used to extract genomic DNA from the blood cell samples.

These data originate in a study of cytomegalovirus exposure and HLA in healthy donors (dated by TCRdb to 2017 to 2019). In the study overall: According to an earlier analysis of a few hundred of the donors, 150 million to 200 million T cells yielded 117 million unique TCR beta sequences and around 280 Gb of sequence data. An early release that covered fewer than 750 HLA-typed donors contained approximately 300 gigabases of sequencing data and around 85 million unique TCR sequences. Of the 300 to 450 genotyped donors, over 65% fell in the genetic ancestry cluster associated with self-reported Caucasian donors. The study aimed to test whether signatures of past pathogen exposure could be identified by cataloging public T cell receptors. Using immunosequencing, the study profiled T cell repertoires from 500 to 800 subjects and related those repertoires to cytomegalovirus serostatus. Along with the approximately 600-subject first cohort, a separate validation cohort of more than 90 different subjects was used. To predict cytomegalovirus infection status, the study brought together high-throughput TCR immunosequencing, statistical association of individual TCRs with disease status, and machine learning. A later analysis re-analyzed previously published TCR beta repertoires from 550 to 700 donors and added high-resolution HLA genotyping to study TCR occurrence patterns. Rather than drawing on any new phenotypic data, the later analysis identified candidate immune exposures from TCR beta sequences and the way those sequences occurred across donors. To decide whether each TCR beta V gene segment behaved as functional or pseudogenic, an earlier analysis of over 500 of the donors relied on high-throughput TCR beta sequencing. Donor age, sex, ethnicity and CMV serostatus were compiled together with the repertoire data. In a later genetic analysis, genome-wide SNP genotypes for about 55% of the 666 donors were used, and that subset was treated as a discovery cohort. All discovery cohort repertoires had been generated using a single sequencing platform. Both class I and class II loci were covered by HLA typing, at four-digit resolution. The number of donors typed differed by locus, with roughly 620-640 for A, B, C, DRB1 and DQB1, around 500 for DQA1, 606 for DPA1, and under 490 for DPB1. A few DR-DQ haplotypes were treated as single units for association and clustering because of strong linkage in the cohort. Among about 400 genotyped donors of the cohort, an average of approximately 240,000 unique TCR beta nucleotide sequences was sequenced per donor, of which about 18% were non-productive.

The protocol used for the library was the immunoSEQ multiplex PCR assay. For the multiplex PCR, a mixture combining 60 forward primers for TCR Vbeta segments and 13 reverse primers for TCR Jbeta segments was used. The CDR3 region of rearranged TCR beta genes was amplified from genomic DNA with a multiplex PCR assay. The amplified TCR beta libraries were sequenced on the Illumina HiSeq System as 87-base-pair reads. The paper's processing steps were these. A later analysis counted approximately 76 million unique TCR beta chains across the 670 or so repertoires, and around 9.9 million of these chains were shared by at least two donors. Raw reads were error-corrected and collapsed into unique sequences with a nearest-neighbor algorithm that merged closely related sequences to remove PCR and sequencing errors. To assign V, D and J gene segments, CDR3 sequences were aligned to IMGT reference sequences. Each retained sequence needed at least a six-nucleotide match to both a V gene segment and a J gene segment. A rearrangement counted as productive if the CDR3 had no stop codons and remained in frame with V and J, and every other rearrangement counted as non-productive. CDR3 was defined by IMGT convention, running from the second conserved V-encoded cysteine to the conserved J-encoded phenylalanine. The earlier analysis of 500 to 600 of the donors excluded sequences that lacked an unambiguous match to a single V gene segment. In an earlier analysis of several hundred of the donors, V segments were called functional above 56.7% productive rearrangements and were called segregating when the between-donor standard deviation exceeded 5%. A statistical classification framework was built to diagnose cytomegalovirus status from the catalog of TCR beta chain sequences. In a later analysis, V and J genes were assigned by comparing TCR nucleotide sequences against IMGT/GENE-DB human TR gene sequences. The TCRdist pipeline was used in a later analysis to assign CDR3 sequences and most-parsimonious VDJ recombination scenarios. In a later analysis, each TCR beta chain was defined by its CDR3 amino acid sequence together with its V-gene family, and reads lacking a unique V-gene family were excluded. To address suspected cross-contamination and a sequencing artifact, a later analysis removed several hundred highly shared, low-generation-probability nucleotide sequences. In a later analysis, a clonal expansion index for each public chain was calculated from normalized within-repertoire ranks of inferred template counts. Generation probabilities in a later analysis came from a VDJ recombination model fitted to out-of-frame rearrangements, and those results were checked against IGoR. In a later analysis, TCR-TCR, TCR-HLA and TCR-CMV co-occurrence was scored with hypergeometric tests, and a repertoire-size bias correction was applied to TCR pairs. In a later analysis, false discovery rates were estimated by permuting HLA or CMV assignments 20 times. In a later analysis, co-occurring TCRs were grouped using DBSCAN, and TCRdist sequence similarity was added for clustering within HLA-allele-positive subsets. Repertoires with fewer than 30,000 or more than 120,000 public chains were left out of co-occurrence clustering, as were several repertoires with anomalous nucleotide sharing. Sourced from immuneACCESS, this table was stored by TCRdb with only in-frame sequences that have V and J called. A share of the clones is absent; for the studies checked, an unresolved V gene accounts for under half, and the remainder has no known explanation. That table furnishes V, J and clone size, whereas the DNA furnished D and trimming. This sample lists roughly 84,000 clones; roughly 61% were detected once. Of the sample, about 15% is held by the ten largest clones.

General findings and caveats noted by the study authors: In both the original and validation cohorts, the classifier was reported to diagnose cytomegalovirus status with high specificity and sensitivity. Because the 87-base-pair reads could not distinguish some IMGT-functional V segments, including TRBV6-2 and TRBV6-3, those segments were excluded. A later genetic analysis associated a missense DCLRE1C variant with V-gene and J-gene trimming of TCR beta chains, and an independent cohort replicated the association. CMV serostatus was the only immune exposure information available for the cohort. Most TCR sequences were seen in very few donors, while some public TCRs were found in many individuals. Because counts were too low, seventeen rarely observed V segments, including chromosome 9 orphons, were excluded from the earlier analysis of 587 of the donors. According to a later analysis, most CMV-associated TCR beta chains appeared to be HLA-restricted, and the HLA associations seemed to be driven largely by CMV exposure. The sequencing pipeline was judged likely to have produced a cluster of highly shared sequence variants as a technical artifact. Correlated functional status among segregating V segments might reflect linkage disequilibrium, but an unknown experimental factor could not be ruled out. A few of the identified cytomegalovirus-associated TCR beta chains were confirmed in vitro to be specific for cytomegalovirus antigens. In a later analysis, HLA-associated TCR beta chains showed more clonal expansion and lower generation probabilities than non-associated chains that were equally common. Broadly in line with IMGT annotations, most TCR beta V segments showed up in productive rearrangements about 87% or about 30% of the time in an earlier analysis of around 600 of the donors. The authors suggested that the approach could potentially be generalized to other disease states and immunological phenotypes. Because HLA typing was missing for some donors at each locus, association tests included only the typed subset. Presence/absence analyses assumed roughly uniform sequencing depth across donors, an assumption that may not hold. According to a later analysis, TCR association rates differed among HLA loci, with DRB1 alleles showing the most associated TCRs and HLA-C alleles showing the fewest. In the study, 150 to 200 TCR beta chains were listed as associated with cytomegalovirus. At a false discovery rate of 0.05, a later analysis linked under 20,000 TCR beta sequences to specific HLA alleles. According to a later analysis, parvovirus B19, influenza, CMV and Epstein-Barr virus appeared linked to several top co-occurrence clusters. Compared with the roughly 670-donor mean, donors in an Asian-associated ancestry cluster had fewer N-insertions in productive TCRs, according to a later genetic analysis. A further reported finding was that TCR beta sequences accurately predicted the HLA-A and HLA-B alleles for most subjects in the first cohort. When HLA alleles, especially DR and DQ, strongly co-occurred, attributing TCR associations to individual alleles was difficult. In this cohort, only TCR beta chains were sequenced, and detectable features were limited by the absence of alpha or paired-chain data.

The V and J genes are TRBV7-2 and TRBJ2-7; the D gene is not confidently resolved. The source material was PBMCs. The sequence was collected from a woman in her thirties or forties in good health and CMV-seropositive. The sequenced DNA: TGTGCCAGCAGCTACCTACAGACCTACGAGCAGTACTTC. Its protein product is CASSYLQTYEQYF.